The clone carrying this T cell receptor beta chain came up once. This CDR3 is built from 16 residues. Trimming left V 0 bases short and J 0 bases short, with 9 bases between. Germline values: CDR1 SGDLS, CDR2 YYNGEE. Two lung cancer pathologists independently confirmed each histologic diagnosis. This sample was taken from a study of immune evolution from preneoplasia to lung adenocarcinoma. Sequencing used immunoSEQ multiplex PCR; TCRdb keeps in-frame clones, though not all of them. The table records approximately 5,000 clones, 80% to 90% of them present only once. The chain combines TRBV9 with TRBJ2-2; the D gene is possibly TRBD2 (6 bases). Material: FFPE atypical adenomatous hyperplasia tissue from the lung. The subset denotes: atypical adenomatous hyperplasia (AAH), lung preneoplasia. The sequence was collected from a person aged 65-85 years with lung adenocarcinoma. The CDR3 region is CASSVGPSANTGELFF. The CDR3 DNA follows: TGTGCCAGCAGCGTAGGTCCTAGCGCGAACACCGGGGAGCTGTTTTTT.